The 12 T cell receptor beta chains reported below all come from one sample, sequenced in a study of blood T cells in healthy people across ages. The use of a sample-barcoded 5' primer and a J-beta primer mix characterized a second PCR of about 7 to 12 cycles. TCRdb called the 5' RACE reads again in MiXCR, with one record for every CDR3 protein. The sample has roughly 860,000 distinct CDR3 sequences; about 62% are singletons. The material sequenced was blood. These receptors originate from a man in his thirties or forties in good health.

A few counts support this clonotype. V and J are TRBV5-1 and TRBJ1-1; D is uncertain. The germline gives CDR1 SGHRS, CDR2 YFSETQ. CDR3 length: 14 amino acids. With 6 bases removed from V and 1 base from J, the gap between germline ends came to 13 bases. The CDR3 DNA follows: TGCGCCAGCACGTCTCTGCGGGGGAACACTGAAGCTTTCTTT. It encodes CASTSLRGNTEAFF.

The CDR3 sequence: CSVAPPGPAETQYF. CDR3 DNA: TGCAGCGTTGCCCCGCCAGGGCCGGCGGAGACCCAGTACTTC. V usage is TRBV29-1 and J usage is TRBJ2-5; a possible D gene is TRBD1 (5 bases). Per germline, CDR1 SQVTM and CDR2 ANQGSEA. The CDR3 is made up of 14 amino acids. V was clipped by 4 bases and J by 5 bases, with 17 bases between them. The full variable domain, its missing parts supplied by reference TRBV29-1 and TRBJ2-5, is SAVISQKPSRDICQRGTSLTIQCQVDSQVTMMFWYRQQPGQSLTLIATANQGSEATYESGFVIDKFPISRPNLTFSTLTVSNMSPEDSSIYLCSVAPPGPAETQYFGPGTRLLVL.

The chain couples TRBV12-3 or TRBV12-4 to TRBJ1-4, with no clear D. The CDR3 spans 13 residues. V lost 10 bases, J lost 5 bases, and 14 bases lay in between. In DNA form, the CDR3 reads TGTGCCACCAAGCTCCAATCAAATGAAAAACTGTTTTTT. The encoded protein is CATKLQSNEKLFF.

V usage is TRBV5-1 and J usage is TRBJ2-5; D remains ambiguous. The DNA end favors TRBJ2-7, so the J call may be wrong. The germline V gene has CDR1 SGHRS and CDR2 YFSETQ. The CDR3 has 15 residues. CDR3 amino acids: CASSSSTSLSYEQYF. Here the CDR3 DNA reads TGCGCCAGCAGCTCTTCCACCTCACTCAGCTACGAGCAGTACTTC.

The V gene is TRBV12-3 or TRBV12-4, the J gene TRBJ2-4; D call uncertain. V was cut by 5 bases and J by 1 base, with 15 bases left in between. CDR3 size: 16 residues. CDR3 sequence (DNA): TGTGCCAGCAGTCTAAGACTGAGCGCTGCCAAAAACATTCAGTACTTC. This codes for CASSLRLSAAKNIQYF.

As regards this clonotype: Its ends do not fully match the called genes, so a read error is possible. The gene calls are TRBV6-6 and TRBJ1-5, with D possibly TRBD1 on 5 matching bases. Germline CDR1 reads MNHNY; CDR2 reads SVGAGI (reference sequence). The CDR3 loop spans 16 amino acids. The CDR3 DNA is TGTGCCGGCAGTTACGGGGGAGGGACGAGTGATCAGCCCCAGCATTTT. It yields the protein CAGSYGGGTSDQPQHF.

This chain joins TRBV10-3 and TRBJ2-4; D unresolved. The J call may be incorrect, as the DNA end agrees better with TRBJ2-7. This CDR3 region has 14 residues. CDR1 ENHRY and CDR2 SYGVKD come from the germline V gene. This chain's CDR3 is CAISERQVMIEQYF. CDR3 DNA sequence: TGTGCCATCAGTGAGCGGCAGGTTATGATCGAGCAGTACTTC.

This clonotype was picked up one time. The chain links TRBV10-3 to TRBJ1-1; D may be TRBD1 (6 bases). The CDR3 runs 14 residues. Trimming pared 3 bases from V and 2 bases from J, leaving 10 bases between. Germline values: CDR1 ENHRY, CDR2 SYGVKD. CDR3 sequence reads: CAISDGQPNTEAFF. The DNA for the CDR3 is TGTGCCATCAGTGACGGACAGCCAAACACTGAAGCTTTCTTT.

The chain uses TRBV4-3 and TRBJ1-5; possibly TRBD1 for D (5 bases). Germline assignment: CDR1 LGHNA and CDR2 YSLEER. Trimming left V 4 bases short and J 2 bases short, with 12 bases between. The CDR3 runs to 15 residues. The CDR3 spells CASSPARRGNQPQHF. The CDR3 DNA reads as TGCGCCAGCAGCCCCGCTCGCAGGGGCAATCAGCCCCAGCATTTT.

The V and J genes are TRBV20-1 and TRBJ2-1; a weak D match, TRBD1 (6 bases). Germline V gene data show CDR1 as DFQATT and CDR2 as SNEGSKA (reference sequence). Trimming pared 0 bases from V and 5 bases from J, leaving 11 bases between. The CDR3 sequence is 14 residues long. The CDR3 sequence is CSARDEGVHNEQFF. Here the CDR3 DNA reads TGCAGTGCTAGAGACGAGGGGGTCCACAATGAGCAGTTCTTC.

This rearrangement joins TRBV25-1 to TRBJ2-1, with 9 bases identical to TRBD2. This CDR3 has 15 residues. With 6 bases clipped from V and 6 bases from J, the junction kept 9 bases outside the gene matches. Germline values: CDR1 MGHDK, CDR2 SYGVNS. In DNA, the CDR3 is TGTGCCAGCAGCCTAGCGGGGCGAAGGTCCAATGAGCAGTTCTTC. Protein product: CASSLAGRRSNEQFF.

The rearrangement uses TRBV20-1 and TRBJ2-7, with D perhaps matching TRBD1 (5 bases). Germline V gives CDR1 DFQATT, CDR2 SNEGSKA (reference sequence). Trimming took 0 bases from V and 4 from J, leaving 19 bases between them. The CDR3 extends over 16 amino acids. Here the CDR3 reads CSARDGQGPTLYEQYF. CDR3 in DNA: TGCAGTGCTAGAGATGGCCAGGGCCCCACTCTTTACGAGCAGTACTTC.